A single sample is the source of the 12 T cell receptor beta chains below, sequenced in a study of blood T cell repertoires in COVID-19. Sequencing used immunoSEQ multiplex PCR; TCRdb keeps in-frame clones, though not all of them. The table has hundreds of thousands of clones, approximately 86% seen once; the top ten hold 3%. Sequenced sample: peripheral blood. All receptors derive from a human donor in a cohort sampled during active COVID-19.

This chain links TRBV5-1 with TRBJ2-1; TRBD2 matches at 10 bases. From germline, CDR1 is SGHRS and CDR2 YFSETQ. This CDR3 is built from 15 residues. V was clipped by 3 bases and J by 7 bases; unmatched bases: 7. This CDR3 reads CASSSERGGLNEQFF. The CDR3 region has the DNA TGCGCCAGCAGCTCGGAGCGGGGGGGCCTGAATGAGCAGTTCTTC.

The chain couples TRBV6-5 to TRBJ1-2; 9 positions match TRBD1. Looked up from germline, CDR1 is MNHEY and CDR2 is SVGAGI. The junction had 10 bases not matched to a gene; V was cut back by 0 bases and J by 8 bases. This CDR3 contains 16 residues. The CDR3 spells CASSYSMHRGRGGYTF. DNA of the CDR3: TGTGCCAGCAGTTACTCGATGCACAGGGGGCGAGGGGGCTACACCTTC.

This clone was detected only once. V gene TRBV7-8 combines with J gene TRBJ1-3; 8 bases fit TRBD1. The CDR3 contains 18 residues. Germline trimming cut 8 bases from V and 0 bases from J; bases unmatched to any gene: 15. Germline CDR1 is SGHVS and CDR2 is FQNEAQ. The CDR3 protein is CASSYRGQEVGSGNTIYF. CDR3 in DNA: TGTGCCAGCTCGTATAGGGGACAGGAAGTTGGCTCTGGAAACACCATATATTTT.

The chain joins TRBV2 to TRBJ1-5; TRBD1 is a possible D gene (5 bases). Germline CDR1 SNHLY, CDR2 FYNNEI. V gave up 4 bases and J gave up 0 bases, with 13 bases separating them. This CDR3 is built from 16 residues. CDR3 region: CASSGPGHISNQPQHF. In DNA form, the CDR3 reads TGTGCCAGCAGTGGCCCAGGACATATTAGCAATCAGCCCCAGCATTTT.

A remark on this clone: Germline and junction disagree at one end, which may indicate a read error. The chain has TRBV3-1 (or the pseudogene TRBV3-2) and TRBJ1-2; 9 nucleotides agree with TRBD1. Germline V CDR1 and CDR2: LGHDT, YNNKEL (reference sequence). The CDR3 loop spans 15 amino acids. CDR3 sequence (DNA): TGTGCCAGCAGTCAAGGGACAGGGAGGAACTATGGCTACACCTTC. Translation: CASSQGTGRNYGYTF.

This clone was found a few times. The J gene is TRBJ1-5, the V gene TRBV19, with TRBD1 identical over 8 bases. Germline V lookup: CDR1 LNHDA, CDR2 SQIVND (reference sequence). The CDR3 sequence is 18 residues long. After removal of 3 bases from V and 1 base from J, the junction contained 11 bases not matched to a gene. CDR3 residues: CASSIRDRPSFSNQPQHF. As DNA, the CDR3 is TGTGCCAGTAGTATCCGGGACAGGCCAAGTTTCAGCAATCAGCCCCAGCATTTT.

The gene calls are TRBV21-1 and TRBJ1-5; the DNA was not compared with TRBD1, the D call given in the table. TRBV21-1 represents a pseudogene. The CDR3 loop spans 18 amino acids. Here the CDR3 reads CASSKEEKGDRGSQPQHF. As DNA, the CDR3 is TGTGCCAGCAGCAAAGAGGAGAAAGGGGACAGGGGGAGTCAGCCCCAGCATTTT.

This chain uses TRBV11-2 with TRBJ2-7; maybe TRBD1 (6 bases). V lost 5 bases and J lost 6, with 17 bases in between. CDR3 length equals 14 residues. CDR1 and CDR2 (germline): SGHAT, FQNNGV. Here the CDR3 reads CASSNRAGVSEQYF. CDR3 in DNA: TGTGCCAGCAGCAACAGGGCTGGGGTGAGCGAGCAGTACTTC.

Here the CDR3 reads CASSLTIGGAYMNTEAFF. In nucleotides, the CDR3 is TGTGCCAGCAGCTTAACGATCGGCGGGGCCTACATGAACACTGAAGCTTTCTTT. This chain connects TRBV11-2 to TRBJ1-1, with a tentative D call TRBD1 (5 bases). The length of the CDR3 is 18 residues. Per the germline V gene, CDR1 is SGHAT and CDR2 is FQNNGV. Trimming cost V 2 bases and J 0 bases, with 19 bases left between them.

The V call is TRBV9, the J call TRBJ2-3; TRBD1 aligns across 12 bases. Germline-derived CDR1 and CDR2 are SGDLS and YYNGEE. Trimming at V came to 4 bases and at J to 5 bases, leaving 5 bases not matched to a gene. CDR3 length: 15 amino acids. The CDR3 protein is CASSRGQGAGDTQYF. The CDR3 DNA is TGTGCCAGCAGCCGGGGACAGGGGGCCGGAGATACGCAGTATTTT.

The chain links TRBV28 to TRBJ2-1, with D perhaps TRBD1 (6 bases). The CDR3 totals 12 residues. The V gene's germline CDR1 is MDHEN and CDR2 SYDVKM. Trimming shortened V by 6 bases and J by 7 bases, and 10 bases separated the two germline ends. CDR3 nucleotides: TGTGCCAGCAGAGAGAGGGGGAATGAGCAGTTCTTC. This encodes CASRERGNEQFF.

J is TRBJ2-3 and V is TRBV9; 8 bases agree with TRBD1. CDR1 SGDLS and CDR2 YYNGEE come from the germline V gene. The CDR3 covers 16 residues. V lost 1 base, J lost 0 bases, and 4 bases stayed unmatched. CDR3 in DNA: TGTGCCAGCAGCGTATTCGGACAGGGTAGCACAGATACGCAGTATTTT. It yields the protein CASSVFGQGSTDTQYF.